What follows are 9 T cell receptor beta chains derived from one specimen sequenced in a study of neurological immune-mediated disorders. TCRdb called the 5' RACE reads again in MiXCR, with one record for every CDR3 protein. The sample comprises some 37,000 distinct CDR3 sequences, 3.2% of which are singletons, and around 7.7% rests with the top ten. As to time point: longitudinal time-point 1 (baseline). The sequenced material came from PBMCs. The receptors stem from a woman aged 55-70 years with multiple sclerosis.

The chain recombines TRBV14 with TRBJ2-3; D is unclear. The CDR3 extends over 15 amino acids. CDR1 and CDR2 (germline): SGHDN, FVKESK. V dropped 7 bases and J dropped 0 bases, with 14 bases sitting between them. CDR3 nucleotides: TGTGCCAGCAACTCCGTCGGCGCGAGCACAGATACGCAGTATTTT. Its translation: CASNSVGASTDTQYF.

This clonotype is medium-sized by share. The rearrangement joins TRBV20-1 to TRBJ2-1; D not certain. The germline gives CDR1 DFQATT, CDR2 SNEGSKA (reference sequence). The CDR3 is 15 amino acids. V lost 3 bases and J 1 base, leaving 13 bases between the germline ends. CDR3 residues: CSARNRQTSYNEQFF. For the CDR3, the DNA is TGCAGTGCTAGGAATAGGCAGACTTCCTACAATGAGCAGTTCTTC.

This clonotype has a count of ten or more. The chain has TRBV20-1 and TRBJ2-1; 15 positions agree with TRBD2. J was trimmed by 5 bases and V by 6 bases; bases with no gene match: 8. This CDR3 is 16 amino acids long. Germline-derived CDR1 and CDR2 are DFQATT and SNEGSKA (reference sequence). CDR3 sequence (DNA): TGCAGTGCCCGGACTAGCGGGGGGGCTCAAAACAATGAGCAGTTCTTC. This gives the protein CSARTSGGAQNNEQFF.

This clonotype occurred many times. V usage is TRBV3-1 and J usage is TRBJ1-5; D is unclear. From germline, CDR1 is LGHDT and CDR2 YNNKEL (reference sequence). The CDR3 is made up of 14 amino acids. V lost 3 bases and J lost 2, with 8 bases in between. The CDR3 is CASSQGKGNQPQHF. The CDR3 bases are TGTGCCAGCAGCCAGGGTAAGGGCAATCAGCCCCAGCATTTT.

The sample holds many counts of this clonotype. This sequence joins TRBV5-1 and TRBJ1-1; tentative D call: TRBD1 (5 bases). This CDR3 is 17 amino acids long. Germline V gene lookup returns CDR1 SGHRS and CDR2 YFSETQ. The V end was cut by 0 bases, the J end by 3 bases, with 18 bases between. CDR3 nucleotides: TGCGCCAGCAGCTTGGTTCTGTCAGGGATGTCGGACACTGAAGCTTTCTTT. Translation: CASSLVLSGMSDTEAFF. Complete variable domain (other parts from reference TRBV5-1 and TRBJ1-1): KAGVTQTPRYLIKTRGQQVTLSCSPISGHRSVSWYQQTPGQGLQFLFEYFSETQRNKGNFPGRFSGRQFSNSRSEMNVSTLELGDSALYLCASSLVLSGMSDTEAFFGQGTRLTVV.

This clonotype showed up many times. The chain uses TRBV6-1 and TRBJ2-6; D unresolved. The CDR3 spans 14 residues. V shed 6 bases and J shed 0 bases, with 6 bases lying between them. Germline V gene data show CDR1 as MNHNS and CDR2 as SASEGT. CDR3 sequence (DNA): TGTGCCAGCAGCCCGGGCTCTGGGGCCAACGTCCTGACTTTC. Protein sequence: CASSPGSGANVLTF.

For this clonotype: Possible read error: a much larger clone is one base away. This chain uses TRBV27 with TRBJ1-5; the D gene is possibly TRBD1 (6 bases). This CDR3 comprises 15 residues. CDR1 and CDR2 from the germline V gene are MNHEY and SMNVEV (reference sequence). DNA of the CDR3: TGTGCCAGCAGTCCCCTCGGGCCAGGGGCTCAGCCCCAGAATTTT. It yields the protein CASSPLGPGAQPQNF.

This clonotype was seen many times. The chain carries TRBV20-1 and TRBJ2-3; TRBD2 matches at 13 bases. V trimming: 6 bases; J trimming: 2 bases; junction bases outside the gene matches: 14. This CDR3 comprises 18 residues. Germline values: CDR1 DFQATT, CDR2 SNEGSKA (reference sequence). Here the CDR3 reads CSATLAGGRSEFTDTQYF. Here the CDR3 DNA reads TGCAGTGCGACACTAGCGGGGGGGCGGTCGGAGTTCACAGATACGCAGTATTTT.

This clonotype was seen ten or more times. The J gene is TRBJ2-3, the V gene TRBV20-1, with a tentative D call TRBD2 (6 bases). Germline V CDR1 and CDR2: DFQATT, SNEGSKA (reference sequence). This CDR3 contains 15 residues. The V and J ends lost 1 base and 2 bases respectively, with 13 bases between them. The CDR3 reads CSARGGESYTDTQYF. In DNA, the CDR3 is TGCAGTGCTAGAGGCGGGGAGAGTTACACAGATACGCAGTATTTT.